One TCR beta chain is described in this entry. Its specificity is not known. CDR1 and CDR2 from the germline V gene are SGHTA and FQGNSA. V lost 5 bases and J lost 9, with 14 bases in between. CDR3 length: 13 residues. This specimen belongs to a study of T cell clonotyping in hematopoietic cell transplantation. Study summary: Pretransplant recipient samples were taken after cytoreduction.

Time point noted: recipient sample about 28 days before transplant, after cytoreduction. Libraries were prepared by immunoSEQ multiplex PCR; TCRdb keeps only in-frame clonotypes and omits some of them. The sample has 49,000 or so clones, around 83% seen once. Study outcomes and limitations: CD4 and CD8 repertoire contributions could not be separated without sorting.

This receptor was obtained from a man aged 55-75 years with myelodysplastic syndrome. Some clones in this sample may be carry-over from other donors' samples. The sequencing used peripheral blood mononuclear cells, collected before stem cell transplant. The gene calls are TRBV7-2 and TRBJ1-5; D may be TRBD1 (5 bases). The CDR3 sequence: CASSPGLAVPQHF. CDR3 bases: TGTGCCAGCAGCCCGGGACTTGCGGTGCCCCAGCATTTT.